This TCR beta chain was identified in a study of T cell repertoires in cytomegalovirus infection. Study details: From public TCR beta signatures came an indication of both CMV infection and matching HLA type.

Only a few counts were recorded for this clonotype. Its antigen is still unknown. TCRdb reanalysed the reads using MiXCR and keeps one entry per CDR3 protein. The sample has fewer than 300,000 distinct CDR3 sequences; about 25% are singletons. V dropped 0 bases and J dropped 5 bases, with 7 bases sitting between them. From germline, CDR1 is SGHNT and CDR2 YENEEA. The CDR3 spans 13 residues. Study results and limitations: Frequencies of public TCR beta families were cumulated, and this identified carriers of CMV plus the relevant HLA. The ex vivo response was dominated by HLA-C-restricted CMV-specific TCR beta clonotypes.

The rearrangement links TRBV11-3 to TRBJ1-1; D is ambiguous. Material: PBMCs. The sequence derives from a human donor in good health (CMV status not recorded). Some clones in this sample may be carry-over from other donors' samples. CDR3: CASSLDEGTEAFF. In DNA form, the CDR3 reads TGTGCCAGCAGCTTAGATGAGGGAACTGAAGCTTTCTTT.